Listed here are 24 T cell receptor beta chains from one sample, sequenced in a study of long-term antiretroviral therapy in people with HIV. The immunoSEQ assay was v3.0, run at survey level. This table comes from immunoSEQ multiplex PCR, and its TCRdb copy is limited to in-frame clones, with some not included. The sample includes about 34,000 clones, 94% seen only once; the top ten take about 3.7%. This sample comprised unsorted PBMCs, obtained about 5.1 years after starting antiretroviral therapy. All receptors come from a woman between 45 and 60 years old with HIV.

The CDR3 here is CASSLKGSNTEAFF. The CDR3 nucleotides read TGTGCCAGCAGCTTAAAGGGGTCGAACACTGAAGCTTTCTTT. J is TRBJ1-1 and V is TRBV7-3, with D possibly TRBD1 on 5 matching bases. Trimming removed 1 base from V and 1 base from J, with 7 bases in between. This CDR3 comprises 14 residues. The V gene's germline CDR1 is SGHTA and CDR2 FQGTGA.

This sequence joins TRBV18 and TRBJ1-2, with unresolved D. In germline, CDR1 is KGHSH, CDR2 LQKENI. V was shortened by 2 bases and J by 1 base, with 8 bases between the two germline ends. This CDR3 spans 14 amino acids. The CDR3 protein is CASSPNLDNYGYTF. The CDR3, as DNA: TGTGCCAGCTCACCAAATCTTGATAACTATGGCTACACCTTC.

As DNA, the CDR3 is TGCAGCGTTTCGGGACGGCTGCAAGAGACCCAGTACTTC. Protein: CSVSGRLQETQYF. The V and J genes are TRBV29-1 and TRBJ2-5; D may match TRBD1 or TRBD2 (5 bases each). The germline V gene has CDR1 SQVTM and CDR2 ANQGSEA. The V and J ends lost 5 bases and 2 bases respectively, with 12 bases between them. The CDR3 contains 13 residues.

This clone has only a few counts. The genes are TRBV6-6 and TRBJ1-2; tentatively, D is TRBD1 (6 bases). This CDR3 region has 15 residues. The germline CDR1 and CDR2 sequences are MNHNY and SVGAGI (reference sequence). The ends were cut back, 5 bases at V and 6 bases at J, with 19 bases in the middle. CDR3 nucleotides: TGTGCCAGCAGTATAAGTCGGGGGGCTGGGGATGGCTACACCTTC. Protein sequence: CASSISRGAGDGYTF.

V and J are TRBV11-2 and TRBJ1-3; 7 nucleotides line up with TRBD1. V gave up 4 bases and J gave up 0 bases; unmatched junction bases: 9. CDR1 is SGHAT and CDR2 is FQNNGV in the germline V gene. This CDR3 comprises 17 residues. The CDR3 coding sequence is TGTGCCAGCAGCTCGACGACAGGGCCCCTCTCTGGAAACACCATATATTTT. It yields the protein CASSSTTGPLSGNTIYF.

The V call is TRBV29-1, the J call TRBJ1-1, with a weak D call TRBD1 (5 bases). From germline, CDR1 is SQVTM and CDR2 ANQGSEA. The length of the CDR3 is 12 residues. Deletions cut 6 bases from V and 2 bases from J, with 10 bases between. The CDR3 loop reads CSVGHVNTEAFF. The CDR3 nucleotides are TGCAGCGTCGGACACGTAAACACTGAAGCTTTCTTT.

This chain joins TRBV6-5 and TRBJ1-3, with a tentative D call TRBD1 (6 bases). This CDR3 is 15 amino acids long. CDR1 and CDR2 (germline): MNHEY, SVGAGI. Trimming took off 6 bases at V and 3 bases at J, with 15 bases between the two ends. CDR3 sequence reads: CASSPGEAFGNTIYF. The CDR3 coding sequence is TGTGCCAGCAGCCCAGGGGAGGCCTTTGGAAACACCATATATTTT.

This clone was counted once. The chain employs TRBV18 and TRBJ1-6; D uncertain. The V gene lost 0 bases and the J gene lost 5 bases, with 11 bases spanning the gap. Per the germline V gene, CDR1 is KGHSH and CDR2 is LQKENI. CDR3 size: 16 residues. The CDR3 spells CASSPPRERNNSPLHF. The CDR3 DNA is TGTGCCAGCTCACCACCGCGGGAAAGAAATAATTCACCCCTCCACTTT.

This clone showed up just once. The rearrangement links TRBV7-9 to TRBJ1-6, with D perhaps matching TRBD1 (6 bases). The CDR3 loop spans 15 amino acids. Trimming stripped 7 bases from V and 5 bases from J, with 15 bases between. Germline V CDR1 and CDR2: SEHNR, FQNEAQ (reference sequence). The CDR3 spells CASIPRGHDNSPLHF. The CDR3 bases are TGTGCCAGCATCCCCCGGGGACATGATAATTCACCCCTCCACTTT.

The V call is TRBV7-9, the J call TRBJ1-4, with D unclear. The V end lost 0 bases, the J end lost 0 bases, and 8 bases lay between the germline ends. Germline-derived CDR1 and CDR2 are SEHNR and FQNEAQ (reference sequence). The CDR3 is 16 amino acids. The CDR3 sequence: CASSLADTSTNEKLFF. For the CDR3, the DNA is TGTGCCAGCAGCTTAGCTGACACCTCAACTAATGAAAAACTGTTTTTT.

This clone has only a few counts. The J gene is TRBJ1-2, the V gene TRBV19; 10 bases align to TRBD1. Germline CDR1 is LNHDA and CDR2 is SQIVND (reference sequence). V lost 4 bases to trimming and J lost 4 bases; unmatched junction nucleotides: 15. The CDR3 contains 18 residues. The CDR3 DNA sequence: TGTGCCAGTAGTACCACTCCCGGGACAGGGGACCGGGGCTATGGCTACACCTTC. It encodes CASSTTPGTGDRGYGYTF.

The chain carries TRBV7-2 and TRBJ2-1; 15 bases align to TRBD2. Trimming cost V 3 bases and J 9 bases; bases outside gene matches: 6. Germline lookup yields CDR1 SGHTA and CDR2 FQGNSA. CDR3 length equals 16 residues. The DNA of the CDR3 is TGTGCCAGCAGCTTCGGACTAGCGGGGGGGGCGGCTGAGCAGTTCTTC. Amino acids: CASSFGLAGGAAEQFF. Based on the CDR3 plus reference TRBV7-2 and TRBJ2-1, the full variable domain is GAGVSQSPSNKVTEKGKDVELRCDPISGHTALYWYRQSLGQGLEFLIYFQGNSAPDKSGLPSDRFSAERTGGSVSTLTIQRTQQEDSAVYLCASSFGLAGGAAEQFFGPGTRLTVL.

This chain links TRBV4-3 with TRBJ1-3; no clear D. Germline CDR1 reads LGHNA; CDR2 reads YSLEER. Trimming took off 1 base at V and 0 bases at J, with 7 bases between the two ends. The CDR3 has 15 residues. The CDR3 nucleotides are TGCGCCAGCAGCCAAGGCGTGAGCTCTGGAAACACCATATATTTT. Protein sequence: CASSQGVSSGNTIYF.

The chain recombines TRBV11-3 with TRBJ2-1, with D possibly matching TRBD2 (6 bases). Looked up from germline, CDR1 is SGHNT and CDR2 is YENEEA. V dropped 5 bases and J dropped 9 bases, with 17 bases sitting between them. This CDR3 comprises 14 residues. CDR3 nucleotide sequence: TGTGCCAGCAGCCCAGGAGGGTCAGTGGGTGAGCAGTTCTTC. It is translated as CASSPGGSVGEQFF.

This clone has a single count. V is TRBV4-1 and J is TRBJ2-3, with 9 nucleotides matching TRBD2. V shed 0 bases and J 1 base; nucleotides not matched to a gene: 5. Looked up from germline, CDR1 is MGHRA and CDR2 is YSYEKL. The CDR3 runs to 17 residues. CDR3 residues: CASSQDLASGGTDTQYF. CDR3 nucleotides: TGCGCCAGCAGCCAAGATCTGGCTAGCGGGGGCACAGATACGCAGTATTTT.

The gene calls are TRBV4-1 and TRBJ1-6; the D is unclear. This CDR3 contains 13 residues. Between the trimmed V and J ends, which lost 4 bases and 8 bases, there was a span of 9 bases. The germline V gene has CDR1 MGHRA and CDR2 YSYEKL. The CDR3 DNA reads TGCGCCAGCAGCCTCCTGCTTGATTCACCCCTCCACTTT. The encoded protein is CASSLLLDSPLHF.

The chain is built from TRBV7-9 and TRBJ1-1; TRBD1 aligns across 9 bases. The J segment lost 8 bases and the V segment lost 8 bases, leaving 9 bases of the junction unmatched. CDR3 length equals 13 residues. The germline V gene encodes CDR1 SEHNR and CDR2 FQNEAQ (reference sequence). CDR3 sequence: CASHIGTGNEAFF. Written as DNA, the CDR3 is TGTGCCAGCCATATAGGGACAGGGAACGAAGCTTTCTTT.

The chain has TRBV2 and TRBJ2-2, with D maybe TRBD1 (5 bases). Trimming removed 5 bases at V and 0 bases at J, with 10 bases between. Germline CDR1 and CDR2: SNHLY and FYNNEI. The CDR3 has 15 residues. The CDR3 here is CASSSQDPNTGELFF. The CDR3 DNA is TGTGCCAGCAGTTCACAGGACCCGAACACCGGGGAGCTGTTTTTT.

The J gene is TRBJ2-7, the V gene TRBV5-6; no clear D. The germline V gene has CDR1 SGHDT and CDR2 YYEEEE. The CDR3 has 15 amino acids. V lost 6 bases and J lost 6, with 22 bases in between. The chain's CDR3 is CASNYRQDGRSEQYF. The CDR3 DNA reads TGTGCCAGCAATTACCGTCAGGACGGGCGGTCCGAGCAGTACTTC.

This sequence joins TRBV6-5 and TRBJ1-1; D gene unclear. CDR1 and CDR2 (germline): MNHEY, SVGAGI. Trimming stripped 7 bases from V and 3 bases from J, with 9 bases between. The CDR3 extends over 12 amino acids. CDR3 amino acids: CASKGWDTEAFF. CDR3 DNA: TGTGCCAGCAAGGGCTGGGACACTGAAGCTTTCTTT.

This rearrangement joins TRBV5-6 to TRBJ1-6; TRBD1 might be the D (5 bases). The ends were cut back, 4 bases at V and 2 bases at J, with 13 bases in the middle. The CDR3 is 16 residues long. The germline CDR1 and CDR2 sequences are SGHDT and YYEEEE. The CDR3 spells CASSGPGGAYNSPLHF. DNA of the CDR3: TGTGCCAGCAGCGGACCGGGGGGGGCCTATAATTCACCCCTCCACTTT.

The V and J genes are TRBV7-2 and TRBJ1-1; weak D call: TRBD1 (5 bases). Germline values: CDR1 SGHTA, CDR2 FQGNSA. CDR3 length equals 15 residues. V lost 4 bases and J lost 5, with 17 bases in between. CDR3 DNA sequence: TGTGCCAGCAGCTCCGATCAGGGAATTTGGACTGAAGCTTTCTTT. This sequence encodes CASSSDQGIWTEAFF. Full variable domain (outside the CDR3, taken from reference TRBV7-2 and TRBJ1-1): GAGVSQSPSNKVTEKGKDVELRCDPISGHTALYWYRQSLGQGLEFLIYFQGNSAPDKSGLPSDRFSAERTGGSVSTLTIQRTQQEDSAVYLCASSSDQGIWTEAFFGQGTRLTVV.

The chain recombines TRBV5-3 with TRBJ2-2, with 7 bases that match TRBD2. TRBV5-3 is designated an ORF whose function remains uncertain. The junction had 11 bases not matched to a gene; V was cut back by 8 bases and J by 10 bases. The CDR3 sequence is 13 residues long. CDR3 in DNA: TGTGCCAGTTGGGGAGGGGCACGGGCGGAGCTGTTTTTT. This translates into CASWGGARAELFF.

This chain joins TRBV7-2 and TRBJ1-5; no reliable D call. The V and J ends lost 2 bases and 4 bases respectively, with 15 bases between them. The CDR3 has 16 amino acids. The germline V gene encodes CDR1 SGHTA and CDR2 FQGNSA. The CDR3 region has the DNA TGTGCCAGCAGCTTAATTGACTCCATTGTAAATCAGCCCCAGCATTTT. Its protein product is CASSLIDSIVNQPQHF. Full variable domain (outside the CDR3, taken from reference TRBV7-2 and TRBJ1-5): GAGVSQSPSNKVTEKGKDVELRCDPISGHTALYWYRQSLGQGLEFLIYFQGNSAPDKSGLPSDRFSAERTGGSVSTLTIQRTQQEDSAVYLCASSLIDSIVNQPQHFGDGTRLSIL.